One and the same sample provided the 24 T cell receptor beta chains below, sequenced in a study of cytomegalovirus exposure and HLA in healthy donors. With 60 Vbeta and 13 Jbeta primers, the PCR was carried out. Sequencing was performed with immunoSEQ multiplex PCR; in TCRdb, only in-frame clones are kept and a portion is missing. The sample includes 130,000 to 150,000 clones, roughly 76% of them seen just once. Sequencing used PBMCs. The receptors shown here come from a woman aged 25 to 45 in good health and CMV-seronegative.

The chain links TRBV27 to TRBJ2-2; 10 bases align to TRBD2. Germline CDR1 MNHEY, CDR2 SMNVEV (reference sequence). The V and J ends lost 5 bases and 4 bases, in that order; junction bases with no gene match: 7. This CDR3 comprises 16 residues. CDR3: CASSPGLAVPTGELFF. The CDR3 DNA follows: TGTGCCAGCAGTCCAGGACTAGCGGTACCCACCGGGGAGCTGTTTTTT.

The chain uses TRBV7-2 and TRBJ1-2; D ambiguous. The germline V gene encodes CDR1 SGHTA and CDR2 FQGNSA. The CDR3 consists of 13 residues. V lost 2 bases, J lost 3 bases, and 7 bases lay in between. As DNA, the CDR3 is TGTGCCAGCAGCTTACGGAGGGACTATGGCTACACCTTC. Its translation is CASSLRRDYGYTF.

The chain is built from TRBV2 and TRBJ2-7, with 11 bases identical to TRBD1. CDR1 is SNHLY, CDR2 FYNNEI, per germline. The CDR3 totals 13 residues. The V gene end was trimmed by 8 bases and the J gene end by 3 bases; junction bases not matched to a gene: 3. DNA of the CDR3: TGTGCCAGCGGACAGGGGGCCTACTACGAGCAGTACTTC. Translation gives CASGQGAYYEQYF.

The chain recombines TRBV10-3 with TRBJ1-1; D is perhaps TRBD1 (6 bases). Trimming removed 0 bases from V and 3 bases from J, with 23 bases in between. Germline-derived CDR1 and CDR2 are ENHRY and SYGVKD. This CDR3 is built from 19 residues. CDR3 in amino acids: CAISESTIGVTGIYTEAFF. The CDR3 nucleotides read TGTGCCATCAGTGAGTCGACGATAGGGGTTACAGGGATCTACACTGAAGCTTTCTTT.

The chain links TRBV4-1 to TRBJ2-7, with 10 bases aligning to TRBD2. V was clipped by 1 base and J by 2 bases; unmatched bases: 11. The CDR3 covers 18 residues. CDR1 is MGHRA and CDR2 is YSYEKL in the germline V gene. CDR3 DNA sequence: TGCGCCAGCAGCCAAGGTCCCGTCCGGCTAGCGGGAGCCTACGAGCAGTACTTC. The encoded protein is CASSQGPVRLAGAYEQYF.

The chain carries TRBV2 and TRBJ2-1; 10 bases are a match to TRBD1. The V and J ends lost 2 bases and 7 bases, in that order; junction bases with no gene match: 2. The CDR3 covers 14 residues. The germline CDR1 and CDR2 sequences are SNHLY and FYNNEI. As DNA, the CDR3 is TGTGCCAGCAGTGAAAGGACAGGGGGAAATGAGCAGTTCTTC. It yields the protein CASSERTGGNEQFF. Variable domain in full (rest from reference TRBV2 and TRBJ2-1): EPEVTQTPSHQVTQMGQEVILRCVPISNHLYFYWYRQILGQKVEFLVSFYNNEISEKSEIFDDQFSVERPDGSNFTLKIRSTKLEDSAMYFCASSERTGGNEQFFGPGTRLTVL.

This clone has more than one count but fewer than ten. The rearrangement joins TRBV4-2 to TRBJ1-1; D might be TRBD1 (6 bases). V shed 1 base and J shed 4 bases, with 7 bases lying between them. CDR3 size: 13 residues. Germline assignment: CDR1 LGHNA and CDR2 YNFKEQ. CDR3 protein: CASSQVRGTEAFF. The CDR3 DNA reads as TGTGCCAGCAGCCAAGTCAGGGGCACTGAAGCTTTCTTT.

This chain's CDR3 is CASSGQAYNEQFF. CDR3 bases: TGTGCCAGCAGCGGGCAGGCATACAATGAGCAGTTCTTC. The gene calls are TRBV9 and TRBJ2-1; D unresolved. The ends were cut back, 3 bases at V and 4 bases at J, with 8 bases in the middle. Germline loops: CDR1 SGDLS, CDR2 YYNGEE. The CDR3 contains 13 residues.

The chain recombines TRBV10-2 with TRBJ2-2; a possible D gene is TRBD2 (6 bases). The germline V gene encodes CDR1 WSHSY and CDR2 SAAADI. Trimming took off 3 bases at V and 5 bases at J, with 19 bases between the two ends. The CDR3 extends over 17 amino acids. CDR3 sequence: CASSEWAGPTRTGELFF. The CDR3, as DNA: TGCGCCAGCAGTGAATGGGCGGGGCCGACTAGGACCGGGGAGCTGTTTTTT.

The CDR3 region is CASRQDRTNEKLFF. In nucleotides, the CDR3 is TGTGCCAGCAGACAGGACAGAACTAATGAAAAACTGTTTTTT. The genes are TRBV7-6 and TRBJ1-4; TRBD1 might be the D (6 bases). The V and J ends lost 6 bases and 1 base respectively, with 9 bases between them. CDR3 size: 14 residues. Per germline, CDR1 SGHVS and CDR2 FNYEAQ. Variable domain in full (rest from reference TRBV7-6 and TRBJ1-4): GAGVSQSPRYKVTKRGQDVALRCDPISGHVSLYWYRQALGQGPEFLTYFNYEAQQDKSGLPNDRFSAERPEGSISTLTIQRTEQRDSAMYRCASRQDRTNEKLFFGSGTQLSVL.

V is TRBV30 and J is TRBJ1-6, with unresolved D. In germline, CDR1 is GTSNPN, CDR2 SVGIG (reference sequence). The CDR3 is made up of 14 amino acids. Trimming stripped 7 bases from V and 0 bases from J, with 10 bases between. CDR3 loop: CASRLSSYNSPLHF. In DNA form, the CDR3 reads TGTGCCTCCCGTCTTAGCTCCTATAATTCACCCCTCCACTTT. The complete variable domain, with remaining parts taken from reference TRBV30 and TRBJ1-6, reads SQTIHQWPATLVQPVGSPLSLECTVEGTSNPNLYWYRQAAGRGLQLLFYSVGIGQISSEVPQNLSASRPQDRQFILSSKKLLLSDSGFYLCASRLSSYNSPLHFGNGTRLTVT.

This sequence joins TRBV7-9 and TRBJ2-3, with a weak D call TRBD2 (6 bases). Germline-derived CDR1 and CDR2 are SEHNR and FQNEAQ (reference sequence). CDR3 size: 12 residues. The V and J ends lost 8 bases and 6 bases respectively, with 12 bases between them. This chain's CDR3 is CASGGLGDTQYF. The CDR3 DNA is TGTGCCAGCGGGGGGTTAGGGGATACGCAGTATTTT. The variable domain in full, with the rest retrieved from reference TRBV7-9 and TRBJ2-3, is DTGVSQNPRHKITKRGQNVTFRCDPISEHNRLYWYRQTLGQGPEFLTYFQNEAQLEKSRLLSDRFSAERPKGSFSTLEIQRTEQGDSAMYLCASGGLGDTQYFGPGTRLTVL.

The J gene is TRBJ1-1, the V gene TRBV18; D gene uncertain. Germline lookup yields CDR1 KGHSH and CDR2 LQKENI. The CDR3 consists of 13 residues. V was trimmed by 2 bases and J by 2 bases, leaving 6 bases between them. The CDR3 DNA reads as TGTGCCAGCTCACCAGTCAGTAACACTGAAGCTTTCTTT. This encodes CASSPVSNTEAFF.

On this clone: The DNA is omitted, as the CDR3 cannot be located on it reliably, and the CDR3 follows TCRdb's listing. The chain uses TRBV2 and TRBJ2-5; the table's TRBD1 call for D was not verified on the DNA. The CDR3 contains 13 residues when both ends are counted. Germline V gene lookup returns CDR1 SNHLY and CDR2 FYNNEI. CDR3 residues: CASILDRGGTQYF.

This sequence joins TRBV4-1 and TRBJ2-4; D call uncertain. The length of the CDR3 is 14 residues. Trimming took 4 bases from V and 0 from J, leaving 7 bases between them. Per germline, CDR1 MGHRA and CDR2 YSYEKL. CDR3 DNA sequence: TGCGCCAGCAGCCCCCAGATAGCCAAAAACATTCAGTACTTC. It is translated as CASSPQIAKNIQYF.

The chain has TRBV10-2 and TRBJ2-1; 8 nucleotides align to TRBD2. This CDR3 region has 15 residues. Germline CDR1 and CDR2: WSHSY and SAAADI. With 6 bases clipped from V and 1 base from J, the junction kept 5 bases outside the gene matches. The CDR3 protein is CASREAGASYNEQFF. CDR3 coding DNA: TGCGCCAGCAGAGAAGCGGGAGCGTCCTACAATGAGCAGTTCTTC.

This chain links TRBV19 with TRBJ1-4; TRBD1 aligns across 11 bases. The CDR3 has 14 residues. Germline CDR1 is LNHDA and CDR2 is SQIVND (reference sequence). J gave up 7 bases and V 7 bases, and 5 bases lay outside the gene matches. CDR3 loop: CASIGTGGSEKLFF. The CDR3 bases are TGTGCCAGTATCGGGACAGGGGGAAGTGAAAAACTGTTTTTT.

The chain uses TRBV9 and TRBJ1-3, with TRBD1 matching over 9 bases. V shed 3 bases, J shed 11 bases, and the junction held 9 bases outside the gene matches. The CDR3 extends over 14 amino acids. Per the germline V gene, CDR1 is SGDLS and CDR2 is YYNGEE. The chain's CDR3 is CASSARDRASAIYF. The CDR3 nucleotides are TGTGCCAGCAGCGCGAGGGACAGGGCATCCGCCATATATTTT.

The J gene is TRBJ1-1, the V gene TRBV5-4, with 10 bases identical to TRBD1. Germline CDR1 reads SGHNT; CDR2 reads YYREEE (reference sequence). J lost 5 bases, V lost 2 bases, and 12 bases had no gene match. The CDR3 is 17 amino acids. The CDR3 loop is CASSFLGLTGGLTEAFF. CDR3 in DNA: TGTGCCAGCAGCTTTTTAGGTCTGACAGGGGGCCTTACTGAAGCTTTCTTT.

The CDR3: CASSPLGRGQVEAFF. The CDR3, as DNA: TGTGCCAGCTCACCCTTGGGTAGGGGGCAGGTTGAAGCTTTCTTT. V usage is TRBV18 and J usage is TRBJ1-1; 7 bases agree with TRBD1. The CDR3 runs to 15 residues. The V segment lost 3 bases and the J segment 7 bases; nucleotides outside the gene matches: 11. Germline-derived CDR1 and CDR2 are KGHSH and LQKENI. Full variable domain (missing parts from reference TRBV18 and TRBJ1-1): NAGVMQNPRHLVRRRGQEARLRCSPMKGHSHVYWYRQLPEEGLKFMVYLQKENIIDESGMPKERFSAEFPKEGPSILRIQQVVRGDSAAYFCASSPLGRGQVEAFFGQGTRLTVV.

The rearrangement uses TRBV14 and TRBJ2-3; 12 nucleotides match TRBD2. Trimming removed 1 base from V and 1 base from J; junction bases left unmatched: 6. The CDR3 runs to 18 residues. CDR1 and CDR2 from the germline V gene are SGHDN and FVKESK. The CDR3 DNA is TGTGCCAGCAGCCAAGGTCGACTAGCGGGGGTGGGCACAGATACGCAGTATTTT. It translates to CASSQGRLAGVGTDTQYF.

V usage is TRBV6-5 and J usage is TRBJ1-5; 8 bases agree with TRBD1. J was trimmed by 5 bases and V by 8 bases; bases with no gene match: 11. Per the germline V gene, CDR1 is MNHEY and CDR2 is SVGAGI. There are 15 residues in the CDR3. CDR3 in amino acids: CASRPFTGGDQPQHF. As DNA, the CDR3 is TGTGCCAGCCGACCTTTTACAGGGGGGGATCAGCCCCAGCATTTT.

This clone showed up just once. The rearrangement uses TRBV6-4 and TRBJ2-1; possibly TRBD1 for D (5 bases). This CDR3 is built from 15 residues. V lost 2 bases and J lost 9, with 17 bases in between. Looked up from germline, CDR1 is MRHNA and CDR2 is SNTAGT. The CDR3 sequence: CASSDPRGGTGEQFF. CDR3 DNA: TGTGCCAGCAGTGACCCTAGGGGTGGCACAGGTGAGCAGTTCTTC.

The V gene is TRBV7-9, the J gene TRBJ1-2; TRBD1 agrees at 8 bases. Germline trimming cut 5 bases from V and 7 bases from J; bases unmatched to any gene: 9. CDR3 length equals 14 residues. In germline, CDR1 is SEHNR, CDR2 FQNEAQ (reference sequence). The CDR3 loop is CASSPGQGASGYTF. As DNA, the CDR3 is TGTGCCAGCAGCCCGGGGCAGGGGGCCTCTGGCTACACCTTC.